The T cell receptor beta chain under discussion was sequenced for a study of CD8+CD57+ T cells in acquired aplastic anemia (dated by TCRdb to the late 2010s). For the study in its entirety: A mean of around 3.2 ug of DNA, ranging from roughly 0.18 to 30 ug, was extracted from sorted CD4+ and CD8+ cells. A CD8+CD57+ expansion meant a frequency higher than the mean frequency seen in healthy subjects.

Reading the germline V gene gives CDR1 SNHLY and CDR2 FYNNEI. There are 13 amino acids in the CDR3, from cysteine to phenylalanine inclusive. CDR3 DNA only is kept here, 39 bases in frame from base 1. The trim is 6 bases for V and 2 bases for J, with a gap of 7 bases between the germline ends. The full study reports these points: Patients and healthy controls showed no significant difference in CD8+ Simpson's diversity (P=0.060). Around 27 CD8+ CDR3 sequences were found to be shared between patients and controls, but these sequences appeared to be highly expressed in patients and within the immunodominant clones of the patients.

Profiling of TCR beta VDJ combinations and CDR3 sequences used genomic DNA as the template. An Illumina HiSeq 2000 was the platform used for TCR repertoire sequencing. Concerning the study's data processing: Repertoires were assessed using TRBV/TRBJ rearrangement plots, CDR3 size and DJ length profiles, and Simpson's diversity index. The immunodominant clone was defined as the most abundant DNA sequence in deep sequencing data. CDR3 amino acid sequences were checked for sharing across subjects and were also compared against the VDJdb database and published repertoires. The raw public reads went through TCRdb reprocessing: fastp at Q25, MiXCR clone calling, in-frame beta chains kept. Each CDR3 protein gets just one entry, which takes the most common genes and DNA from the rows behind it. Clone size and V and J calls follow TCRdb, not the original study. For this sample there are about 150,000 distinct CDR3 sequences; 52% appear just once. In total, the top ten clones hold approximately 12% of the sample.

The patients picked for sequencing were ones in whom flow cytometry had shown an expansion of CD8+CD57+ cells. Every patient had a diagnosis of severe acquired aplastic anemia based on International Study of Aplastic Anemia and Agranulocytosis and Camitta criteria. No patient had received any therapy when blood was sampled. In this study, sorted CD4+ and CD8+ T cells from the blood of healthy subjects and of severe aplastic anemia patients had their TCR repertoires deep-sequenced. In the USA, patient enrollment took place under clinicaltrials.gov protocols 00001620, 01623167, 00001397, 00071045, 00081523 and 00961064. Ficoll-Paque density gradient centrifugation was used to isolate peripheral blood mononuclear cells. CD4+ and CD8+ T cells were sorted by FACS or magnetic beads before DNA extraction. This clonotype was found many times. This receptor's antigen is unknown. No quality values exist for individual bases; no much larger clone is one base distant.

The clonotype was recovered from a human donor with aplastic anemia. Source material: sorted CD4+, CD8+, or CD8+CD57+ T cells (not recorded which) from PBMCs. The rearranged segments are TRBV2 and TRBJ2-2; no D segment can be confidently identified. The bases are TGTGCCAGCAGGGAGTTAAACACCGGGGAGCTGTTTTTT. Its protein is CASRELNTGELFF.